Below are 18 T cell receptor beta chains sequenced from a single sample in a study of patients and donors after allogeneic stem cell transplantation. MiXCR was run by TCRdb on the RT-PCR reads, yielding one entry per CDR3 protein. The repertoire includes approximately 160,000 distinct CDR3 sequences, around 30% of them detected once, and roughly 3% sits in the top ten. Sequenced: blood, either unsorted or a sorted T cell fraction (not recorded which). Receptors were obtained from a human donor who was either an allogeneic HSCT recipient or a stem cell or donor lymphocyte infusion donor (not recorded which). It is not recorded whose cells these are; they may come from a transplant donor.

The rearrangement joins TRBV20-1 to TRBJ1-2; the match to TRBD1 covers 7 bases. Germline V gives CDR1 DFQATT, CDR2 SNEGSKA (reference sequence). This CDR3 region has 13 residues. The ends lost 7 bases at V and 3 bases at J; junction bases unmatched: 8. The CDR3 loop reads CSVGGGEDYGYTF. CDR3 coding DNA: TGCAGTGTAGGGGGCGGGGAGGACTATGGCTACACCTTC.

V is TRBV7-9 and J is TRBJ2-7; TRBD2 matches 7 bases. CDR1 is SEHNR, CDR2 FQNEAQ, per germline (reference sequence). The trim removed 11 bases at V and 2 bases at J, leaving 12 bases unmatched. This CDR3 is built from 14 residues. As DNA, the CDR3 is TGTGCCTCGACCCCCCCTAGCGGAACCTACGAGCAGTACTTC. This gives the protein CASTPPSGTYEQYF.

The rearrangement uses TRBV28 and TRBJ2-7; D might be TRBD2 (5 bases). Per germline, CDR1 MDHEN and CDR2 SYDVKM. V lost 3 bases, J lost 5 bases, and 17 bases lay in between. The CDR3 spans 15 residues. The DNA of the CDR3 is TGTGCCAGCAGTTTGAGGGATGGTGTATACAACGAGCAGTACTTC. Amino acid sequence: CASSLRDGVYNEQYF. Variable domain in full (rest from reference TRBV28 and TRBJ2-7): DVKVTQSSRYLVKRTGEKVFLECVQDMDHENMFWYRQDPGLGLRLIYFSYDVKMKEKGDIPEGYSVSREKKERFSLILESASTNQTSMYLCASSLRDGVYNEQYFGPGTRLTVT.

The chain combines TRBV6-2 or TRBV6-3 with TRBJ1-5; D gene uncertain. Germline-derived CDR1 and CDR2 are MNHEY and SVGEGT. The CDR3 is 13 amino acids. V was clipped by 2 bases and J by 4 bases, with 6 bases between them. The CDR3 here is CASSYMGNQPQHF. The CDR3 DNA reads TGTGCCAGCAGTTACATGGGGAATCAGCCCCAGCATTTT.

The rearrangement joins TRBV9 to TRBJ2-5, with a possible D match to TRBD2 (6 bases). V lost 3 bases and J 5 bases, leaving 20 bases between the germline ends. Germline-derived CDR1 and CDR2 are SGDLS and YYNGEE. This CDR3 is built from 16 residues. The DNA for the CDR3 is TGTGCCAGCAGCGGCCGGAGGGACTTCCCAACGGAGACCCAGTACTTC. Residues: CASSGRRDFPTETQYF.

A few counts support this clonotype. The V gene is TRBV28, the J gene TRBJ2-7, with TRBD1 matching over 11 bases. V was clipped by 6 bases and J by 2 bases; unmatched bases: 6. The germline CDR1 and CDR2 sequences are MDHEN and SYDVKM. This CDR3 region has 15 residues. Here the CDR3 reads CASRRTGGGPYEQYF. In nucleotides, the CDR3 is TGTGCCAGCAGACGGACAGGGGGCGGCCCCTACGAGCAGTACTTC.

Ten or more counts support this clonotype. The chain couples TRBV29-1 to TRBJ1-2; perhaps TRBD1 as D (5 bases). Trimming removed 3 bases at V and 8 bases at J, with 10 bases between. Germline lookup yields CDR1 SQVTM and CDR2 ANQGSEA. CDR3 size: 11 residues. This CDR3 reads CSVDRGGGYTF. DNA of the CDR3: TGCAGCGTTGACCGGGGCGGCGGCTACACCTTC.

This clonotype was counted only a few times. The chain recombines TRBV20-1 with TRBJ2-1; D not certain. Germline values: CDR1 DFQATT, CDR2 SNEGSKA (reference sequence). CDR3 length: 15 residues. V shed 0 bases and J shed 0 bases, with 9 bases lying between them. The DNA for the CDR3 is TGCAGTGCTAGAGAGAACTGGGACTCCTACAATGAGCAGTTCTTC. Protein product: CSARENWDSYNEQFF.

This clonotype was seen at least ten times. This sequence joins TRBV25-1 and TRBJ2-7, with D perhaps TRBD1 (6 bases). This CDR3 is 13 amino acids long. CDR1 and CDR2 from the germline V gene are MGHDK and SYGVNS. V lost 5 bases to trimming and J lost 7 bases, with 15 bases between them. CDR3 sequence reads: CASSPGTTGEQYF. DNA of the CDR3: TGTGCCAGCAGTCCCGGGACAACAGGGGAGCAGTACTTC.

In its sample, this clonotype was seen a few times. In DNA, the CDR3 is TGTGCCAGCAGCTTTCAAGCGGGAGGGTTAGAAGAGCAGTACTTC. Translation gives CASSFQAGGLEEQYF. The V gene is TRBV7-9, the J gene TRBJ2-7; TRBD2 agrees at 10 bases. Germline assignment: CDR1 SEHNR and CDR2 FQNEAQ (reference sequence). The CDR3 extends over 15 amino acids. The V and J ends lost 3 bases and 7 bases, in that order; junction bases with no gene match: 9.

This clonotype was picked up a small number of times. The chain employs TRBV4-1 and TRBJ2-5; a weak D match, TRBD1 (6 bases). The CDR3 sequence is 13 residues long. Germline values: CDR1 MGHRA, CDR2 YSYEKL. Trimming removed 4 bases from V and 5 bases from J, with 11 bases in between. The DNA for the CDR3 is TGCGCCAGCAGCCCACAGGGTTGGGAGACCCAGTACTTC. Amino acid sequence: CASSPQGWETQYF.

This clonotype has a handful of counts. This chain uses TRBV4-1 with TRBJ1-2; possibly TRBD1 for D (5 bases). The V and J ends lost 4 bases and 2 bases respectively, with 14 bases between them. Germline CDR1 and CDR2: MGHRA and YSYEKL. This CDR3 is built from 15 residues. CDR3 protein: CASSPEPTGNYGYTF. CDR3 nucleotides: TGCGCCAGCAGCCCCGAACCAACAGGAAACTATGGCTACACCTTC.

The rearrangement uses TRBV20-1 and TRBJ2-1; possible D gene TRBD2, 6 bases. The germline V gene encodes CDR1 DFQATT and CDR2 SNEGSKA (reference sequence). V lost 3 bases to trimming and J lost 0 bases, with 15 bases between them. The CDR3 runs 16 residues. The CDR3: CSASHHRGSSYNEQFF. CDR3 in DNA: TGCAGTGCTAGCCATCATCGGGGGAGCTCCTACAATGAGCAGTTCTTC.

This rearrangement joins TRBV10-3 to TRBJ2-7; the match to TRBD2 covers 7 bases. Germline V gene sequence: CDR1 ENHRY, CDR2 SYGVKD. V trimming: 10 bases; J trimming: 2 bases; junction bases outside the gene matches: 5. The CDR3 extends over 12 amino acids. Here the CDR3 reads CATQAGPYEQYF. The DNA for the CDR3 is TGTGCCACGCAAGCGGGACCCTACGAGCAGTACTTC.

This clonotype was recorded a few times. The chain combines TRBV6-5 with TRBJ2-1; a possible D gene is TRBD2 (6 bases). The CDR3 is 14 amino acids. V was shortened by 8 bases and J by 1 base, with 12 bases between the two germline ends. Germline V gene lookup returns CDR1 MNHEY and CDR2 SVGAGI. The CDR3 bases are TGTGCCAGCCGGGGGACGCGTTCCTACAATGAGCAGTTCTTC. Translating it yields CASRGTRSYNEQFF.

This clonotype was detected only a few times. V usage is TRBV29-1 and J usage is TRBJ2-5; 14 bases are shared with TRBD2. Germline V CDR1 and CDR2: SQVTM, ANQGSEA. Germline trimming cut 7 bases from V and 2 bases from J; bases unmatched to any gene: 3. The CDR3 consists of 14 residues. In nucleotides, the CDR3 is TGCAGCGCCCGGACTAGCGGGAGGCAAGAGACCCAGTACTTC. Translation: CSARTSGRQETQYF.

This clonotype appeared a few times. The rearrangement joins TRBV18 to TRBJ2-5; D unresolved. This CDR3 is built from 13 residues. The germline CDR1 and CDR2 sequences are KGHSH and LQKENI. V was cut by 5 bases and J by 0 bases, with 7 bases left in between. The DNA of the CDR3 is TGTGCCAGCTCAACCTGGTACCAAGAGACCCAGTACTTC. Its translation is CASSTWYQETQYF.

This clonotype has more than one count but fewer than ten. This chain connects TRBV7-9 to TRBJ1-2; TRBD1 agrees at 8 bases. The CDR3 length is 19 residues. J gave up 2 bases and V 1 base, and 15 bases lay outside the gene matches. Germline V lookup: CDR1 SEHNR, CDR2 FQNEAQ (reference sequence). CDR3 amino acids: CASSLGRDSGGEGNYGYTF. Here the CDR3 DNA reads TGTGCCAGCAGCTTAGGGCGAGATTCAGGGGGCGAAGGAAACTATGGCTACACCTTC.